These T cell receptor beta chains were read from a single sample in a study of shared clonotypes between healthy human individuals. Clones were read by immunoSEQ multiplex PCR, and TCRdb kept only the in-frame ones, dropping some. The sample holds approximately 2.3 million clones; approximately 95% are singletons and the top ten take about 0.39%. The material sequenced was naive CD4+ T cells from PBMCs. These receptors were collected from a young man in good health. Some clones in this sample may be carry-over from other donors' samples. The CDR3 runs from the conserved cysteine through the conserved F or W. D genes are given only for firm matches.

J: TRBJ1-1; D: TRBD1; V: TRBV5-1; CDR3: CASSLEQGRNTEAFF
J: TRBJ2-7; D: NA; V: TRBV28; CDR3: CASSRDSYEQYF
J: TRBJ1-2; D: NA; V: TRBV19; CDR3: CASSSTRASNYGYTF
J: TRBJ1-4; D: NA; V: TRBV4-1; CDR3: CASSLPTGKSNEKLFF
J: TRBJ2-5; D: TRBD2; V: TRBV6-5; CDR3: CASSPGLEAETQYF
J: TRBJ2-1; D: NA; V: TRBV9; CDR3: CASSFRASRDSYNEQFF
J: TRBJ1-4; D: NA; V: TRBV18; CDR3: CASSPGLDEKLFF
J: TRBJ2-3; D: NA; V: TRBV5-1; CDR3: CASSSEVHDTQYF
J: TRBJ2-5; D: TRBD2; V: TRBV5-4; CDR3: CASSLVGGSWETQYF
J: TRBJ2-5; D: NA; V: TRBV28; CDR3: CASRDGTQETQYF
J: TRBJ2-1; D: NA; V: TRBV5-4; CDR3: CASSSTPNEQFF
J: TRBJ2-5; D: TRBD2; V: TRBV5-1; CDR3: CASSRGLAIAGETQYF
J: TRBJ2-7; D: TRBD1; V: TRBV28; CDR3: CASLRTGGSYEQYF
J: TRBJ2-4; D: NA; V: TRBV5-6; CDR3: CASKQGPAKNIQYF
J: TRBJ2-4; D: TRBD2; V: TRBV4-1; CDR3: CASSQQREAKNIQYF
J: TRBJ2-3; D: NA; V: TRBV27; CDR3: CASSFGRPAVSTDTQYF
J: TRBJ2-1; D: TRBD2; V: TRBV6-4; CDR3: CASSGGLANEQFF
J: NA; D: NA; V: TRBV4-1; CDR3: CASSQKSSELAVYEQYF
J: TRBJ2-3; D: NA; V: TRBV7-2; CDR3: CASSLQGRSTDTQYF
J: TRBJ2-1; D: TRBD1; V: TRBV10-1; CDR3: CASRAVKTGGGYNEQFF
J: TRBJ1-1; D: NA; V: TRBV4-1; CDR3: CASSQAQITFF
J: TRBJ1-5; D: NA; V: TRBV19; CDR3: CASTRAHNQPQHF
J: TRBJ1-1; D: NA; V: TRBV6-5; CDR3: CASRSRAAAFF
J: TRBJ2-5; D: NA; V: TRBV2; CDR3: CASSLDQETQYF
J: TRBJ2-5; D: TRBD2; V: TRBV19; CDR3: CASSTRLAPAQETQYF
J: TRBJ2-5; D: NA; V: TRBV5-4; CDR3: CASSSGRGAVWTETQYF
J: TRBJ1-5; D: NA; V: TRBV6-1; CDR3: CASSEAPGNQPQHF
J: TRBJ2-7; D: NA; V: TRBV7-2; CDR3: CASSLMDGYEQYF
J: TRBJ1-3; D: NA; V: TRBV5-1; CDR3: CASSFGSNSGNTIYF
J: TRBJ2-3; D: NA; V: TRBV29-1; CDR3: CSVSAAGWPDTQYF
J: TRBJ2-1; D: NA; V: TRBV2; CDR3: CASTMGSRDEQFF
J: TRBJ1-4; D: NA; V: TRBV9; CDR3: CASSVALGLNEKLFF
J: TRBJ2-7; D: NA; V: TRBV28; CDR3: CASSSSPGSYGQYF
J: TRBJ2-2; D: NA; V: TRBV7-2; CDR3: CASSQAGGELFF
J: TRBJ2-1; D: TRBD2; V: TRBV4-1; CDR3: CASSQGLAPNEQFF
J: TRBJ2-2; D: TRBD2; V: TRBV6-1; CDR3: CASRGEGLRALFF
J: TRBJ2-5; D: NA; V: TRBV7-2; CDR3: CASSPPGTGTPWTQYF
J: TRBJ2-1; D: TRBD2; V: TRBV18; CDR3: CASSPGLAGGVEQFF
J: TRBJ2-2; D: TRBD2; V: TRBV15; CDR3: CATSRRLAGVSGELFF
J: TRBJ2-3; D: TRBD1; V: TRBV19; CDR3: CASRGDRGPSDTQYF
J: TRBJ2-3; D: TRBD2; V: TRBV14; CDR3: CASSLGTSGSDTQYF
J: TRBJ2-2; D: NA; V: TRBV7-9; CDR3: CASSLAGGPGNTGELFF
J: TRBJ2-1; D: NA; V: TRBV11-2; CDR3: CASSLVTTYNEQFF
J: TRBJ1-5; D: TRBD1; V: TRBV28; CDR3: CASSSGQGAGQPQHF
J: TRBJ2-7; D: NA; V: TRBV6-1; CDR3: CASSSYQSGSYEQYF
J: TRBJ1-5; D: NA; V: TRBV19; CDR3: CASRGSGNQPQHF
J: TRBJ2-7; D: TRBD1; V: TRBV2; CDR3: CASSSTGTGLAEQYF
J: TRBJ2-1; D: NA; V: TRBV6-1; CDR3: CASSDRGYNEQFF